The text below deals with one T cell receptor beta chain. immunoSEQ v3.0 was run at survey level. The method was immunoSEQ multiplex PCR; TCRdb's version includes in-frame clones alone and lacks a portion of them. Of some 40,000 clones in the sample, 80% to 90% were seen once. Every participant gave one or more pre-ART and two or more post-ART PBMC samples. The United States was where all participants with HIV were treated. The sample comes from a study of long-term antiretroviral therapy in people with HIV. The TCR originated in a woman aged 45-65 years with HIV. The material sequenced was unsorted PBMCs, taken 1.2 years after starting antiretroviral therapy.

CDR3 region: CASRGGIGGDTQYF. Written as DNA, the CDR3 is TGTGCCAGCCGGGGAGGGATTGGGGGAGATACGCAGTATTTT. This chain joins TRBV27 and TRBJ2-3; 7 bases line up with TRBD2. The germline V gene encodes CDR1 MNHEY and CDR2 SMNVEV (reference sequence). V lost 8 bases and J lost 5; bases outside the gene matches: 10. This CDR3 region has 14 residues.